The source of this T cell receptor (beta chain) is a study of cytomegalovirus exposure and HLA in healthy donors. Study-wide background: Prior work identified about 120 million unique TCR beta sequences in roughly 190 million T cells.

General study points: Association of 15,000 to 20,000 TCR beta sequences with HLA alleles was found at 0.05 false discovery rate in a later analysis.

PCR used 60 Vbeta primers and 13 Jbeta primers. Assay used: immunoSEQ multiplex PCR; TCRdb lists only in-frame clones, some missing. Here the sample spans about 170,000 clones, around 85% being singletons. V gave up 2 bases and J gave up 15 bases; unmatched junction bases: 14. Germline CDR1 reads KGHSH; CDR2 reads LQKENI. The CDR3 is 15 amino acids. About this clone: Its antigen is unknown.

V gene TRBV18 combines with J gene TRBJ2-1, with 9 bases aligning to TRBD1. This receptor was taken from a boy younger than 10 in good health and CMV-seronegative. Specimen: PBMCs. The CDR3 DNA follows: TGTGCCAGCTCACCAAGTCGGACAGGGGAGGGTCAGGCGTTCTTC. Amino acid sequence: CASSPSRTGEGQAFF. Together with reference TRBV18 and TRBJ2-1, the CDR3 gives the full variable domain: NAGVMQNPRHLVRRRGQEARLRCSPMKGHSHVYWYRQLPEEGLKFMVYLQKENIIDESGMPKERFSAEFPKEGPSILRIQQVVRGDSAAYFCASSPSRTGEGQAFFGPGTRLTVL.